The following is a T cell receptor (beta chain) sequence with its context. It lacks a known antigen. The sample holds no much larger clone one base away, and base qualities are not on file. V ends up 6 bases short and J 4 bases short, with an unmatched junction base count of 8. Per the germline V gene (reference sequence), LNHDA is the CDR1 and SQIVND is the CDR2. Taken from cysteine to phenylalanine, the CDR3 has 14 residues. CDR3 DNA only is kept here, 42 bases in frame from base 1. This specimen's time point label, interpreted: about 28 days (+/-7) after the second vaccine dose. AZD1222 recipients with second doses at about 4 weeks or about 12 weeks were pooled, because spike-specific TCR depth and breadth did not differ between schedules. The vaccinee samples were drawn from two UK trials, COV001 and COV002, one of which was a single-blind randomized controlled phase 2/3 trial testing AZD1222 (ChAdOx1 nCoV-19) in healthy adults. Trial participant PBMC samples were collected at day 0 and day 28 after the second dose for TCRbeta chain sequencing.

This sample stems from a study of T cell responses to AZD1222 COVID-19 vaccine (dated by TCRdb to 2020 to 2022). Broadly, across the study: TCR sequencing was performed for approximately 240 trial participants, of whom about 200 were given two doses of AZD1222 and some 26 were given two doses of MenACWY control vaccine. Trial participants were enrolled into age subgroups of 18-55, 56-69 and 70-plus years, which contained around 150, 29 and 61 TCR-sequenced participants, respectively.

The paper's findings and limits, for the study overall: Participants were mostly white British, with more females than males. The authors suggested clonal diversity may have been underestimated. Nearly half of unique spike-specific TCRs reportedly recognized epitopes outside regions mutated in the B.1.351 and B.1.1.7 variants. A significant rise in spike-specific TCR breadth and depth was observed after two AZD1222 doses relative to day 0 and relative to MenACWY recipients. Only 5 to 7 AZD1222 recipients were SARS-CoV-2 seropositive at baseline, limiting conclusions about previously exposed vaccinees. Because no samples from the day 14 peak response were available, repertoires could be characterized only after the peak T cell response. In the small 56-69-year group, the increase in depth fell short of significance, most likely because of low power. CD4 TCRs associated with the vaccine covered the entire spike protein, and the dominant responses were in regions 160-218 and 743-854.

The CDR3 regions of human TCRbeta chains were subjected to immunosequencing. In the paper's pipeline: Repertoire TCRs were matched against a reference library of SARS-CoV-2-specific TCRs generated with the MIRA antigen-specificity platform. Breadth was defined as the fraction of unique TCRs that were SARS-CoV-2-associated. Depth was defined as the fraction of total T cells that were SARS-CoV-2-associated. Each spike-specific TCR was assigned to its reactive spike region and to a CD4 or CD8 class using the MIRA data. Log10-transformed breadth and depth values were compared by one-way ANOVA with Sidak's multiple comparisons tests. The table was pulled from immuneACCESS by TCRdb, which kept in-frame rearrangements only. Such tables lose some clones; where checked, under half of the loss comes from unresolved V genes, and the rest has no known cause. V and J calls and clone size are as listed in that table; D and trimming were resolved from the DNA. The sample table contains approximately 150,000 clones; only one count was recorded for about 91% of them. The biggest ten clones account for 1.5% to 2% of the sample.

The rearranged chain carries TRBV19 and TRBJ1-2; the central 7 bases match TRBD1. The starting material was peripheral blood, obtained 28 days after the second AZD1222 dose. The source of this sequence is an adult who received the AZD1222 COVID-19 vaccine. The bases are TGTGCCAGTAGGACGACAGGGATGGGCTATGGCTACACCTTC. It translates as CASRTTGMGYGYTF.